This TCR beta chain was identified in a study of identical twins. Study findings and constraints: In drawing conclusions, the study used cross-sectional statistical analysis and did not follow the same donors.

The V gene lost 3 bases and the J gene lost 2 bases, with 7 bases spanning the gap. The CDR3 runs to 13 residues. As regards this clonotype: Its specificity is unknown.

In TCRdb, the 5' RACE reads were re-called with MiXCR into one record per CDR3 protein. In the table there are 350,000 to 600,000 distinct CDR3 sequences, about 14% of which are singletons. These sequences were also reported in another study, on yellow fever vaccine responses in identical twins. From that study: Vaccine T cell responses of twins reportedly seemed partly convergent and partly personalized.

The V and J genes are TRBV12-3 or TRBV12-4 and TRBJ2-5; D is uncertain. Sequences were obtained from CD4+ T cells sorted from blood. The TCR originated in a woman younger than 35 in good health. CDR3: CASSFVRQETQYF. The CDR3, as DNA: TGTGCCAGCAGTTTTGTCCGACAAGAGACCCAGTACTTC.